This T cell receptor beta chain was obtained from a study of shared clonotypes between healthy human individuals. Study details: Donors, aged 18 to 49, were a couple of women and three men.

Healthy and HIV-negative, the adult donors had no recent acute infections or vaccinations. Clones were sequenced by immunoSEQ multiplex PCR, and TCRdb holds only the in-frame ones, with some missing. The table records 450,000 to 500,000 clones, more than 75% of them present only once. Germline V lookup: CDR1 MNHNS, CDR2 SASEGT. V was trimmed by 7 bases and J by 0 bases, leaving 11 bases between them. The CDR3 is 14 residues long. The sequence came from a woman in her forties in good health. Some clones in this sample may be carry-over from other donors' samples. The sample comprised PBMCs. The rearrangement joins TRBV6-1 to TRBJ2-3, with unresolved D. CDR3 sequence reads: CASTPGWSTDTQYF. CDR3 nucleotide sequence: TGTGCCAGCACTCCCGGATGGAGCACAGATACGCAGTATTTT.